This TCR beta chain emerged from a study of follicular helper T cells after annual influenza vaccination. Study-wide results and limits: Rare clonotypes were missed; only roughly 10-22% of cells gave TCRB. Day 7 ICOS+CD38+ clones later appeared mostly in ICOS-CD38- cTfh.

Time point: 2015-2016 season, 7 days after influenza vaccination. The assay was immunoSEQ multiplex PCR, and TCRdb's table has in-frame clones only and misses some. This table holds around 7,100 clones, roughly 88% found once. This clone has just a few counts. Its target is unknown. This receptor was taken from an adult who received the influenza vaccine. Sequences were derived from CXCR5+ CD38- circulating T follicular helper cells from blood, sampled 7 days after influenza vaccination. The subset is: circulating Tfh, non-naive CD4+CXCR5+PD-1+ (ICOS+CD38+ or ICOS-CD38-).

This CDR3 is CASSEAHGQAIYGYTF. The CDR3 nucleotides read TGTGCCAGCAGTGAAGCGCACGGACAGGCGATCTATGGCTACACCTTC. V usage is TRBV6-1 and J usage is TRBJ1-2; 7 bases agree with TRBD1. The V gene end was trimmed by 0 bases and the J gene end by 4 bases; junction bases not matched to a gene: 8. CDR1 is MNHNS and CDR2 is SASEGT in the germline V gene. This CDR3 comprises 16 residues.